Presented here are 14 T cell receptor beta chains from one specimen sequenced in a study of memory CD4+ T cells and cytomegalovirus serostatus. The sort gate was single viable CD3+CD4+CD8-CD45RO+ cells for memory CD4+ T cells. The protocol was immunoSEQ multiplex PCR, while the TCRdb copy is restricted to in-frame clones and leaves out a portion. The sample lists under 100,000 clones, 80% occurring once. The sample was memory CD4+ T cells from blood. The receptor set was obtained from an adult in good health and CMV-seronegative.

In DNA form, the CDR3 reads TGCGCCAGCAGTGGAGGACAGGTCGTTCATGAGCAGTTCTTC. This encodes CASSGGQVVHEQFF. The chain couples TRBV10-1 to TRBJ2-1; 7 nucleotides align to TRBD1. V dropped 4 bases and J dropped 8; count of bases not matched to a gene: 8. The CDR3 spans 14 residues. From germline, CDR1 is WNHNN and CDR2 SYGVQD (reference sequence).

The chain couples TRBV6-1 to TRBJ2-7; D possibly corresponds to TRBD1 (5 bases). The germline CDR1 and CDR2 sequences are MNHNS and SASEGT. Trimming left V 0 bases short and J 3 bases short, with 12 bases between. This CDR3 comprises 15 residues. The CDR3 sequence: CASSEALGRYYEQYF. The CDR3 coding sequence is TGTGCCAGCAGTGAAGCGTTGGGGCGGTACTACGAGCAGTACTTC.

The rearrangement links TRBV30 to TRBJ2-6; 12 bases are shared with TRBD1. Per germline, CDR1 GTSNPN and CDR2 SVGIG (reference sequence). V gave up 5 bases and J gave up 4 bases; unmatched junction bases: 9. CDR3 length: 17 residues. CDR3 DNA: TGTGCCTGGTTCAGGGACAGGGGGCGGTCCGGGGCCAACGTCCTGACTTTC. It codes for CAWFRDRGRSGANVLTF. Variable domain in full (rest from reference TRBV30 and TRBJ2-6): SQTIHQWPATLVQPVGSPLSLECTVEGTSNPNLYWYRQAAGRGLQLLFYSVGIGQISSEVPQNLSASRPQDRQFILSSKKLLLSDSGFYLCAWFRDRGRSGANVLTFGAGSRLTVL.

The chain joins TRBV5-1 to TRBJ2-1; 9 bases agree with TRBD1. Germline lookup yields CDR1 SGHRS and CDR2 YFSETQ. V shed 1 base, J shed 7 bases, and the junction held 9 bases outside the gene matches. The CDR3 is 16 residues long. The CDR3 DNA reads TGCGCCAGCAGCTTGCAGCCACCCGGGACAGGGAATGAGCAGTTCTTC. Protein: CASSLQPPGTGNEQFF.

The chain joins TRBV18 to TRBJ2-2; D is ambiguous. The germline gives CDR1 KGHSH, CDR2 LQKENI. Between the trimmed V and J ends, which lost 3 bases and 2 bases, there was a span of 7 bases. The CDR3 consists of 14 residues. CDR3 DNA: TGTGCCAGCTCACCGGGAACAAACACCGGGGAGCTGTTTTTT. Translated: CASSPGTNTGELFF. The variable domain in full, completed from reference TRBV18 and TRBJ2-2, reads NAGVMQNPRHLVRRRGQEARLRCSPMKGHSHVYWYRQLPEEGLKFMVYLQKENIIDESGMPKERFSAEFPKEGPSILRIQQVVRGDSAAYFCASSPGTNTGELFFGEGSRLTVL.

V usage is TRBV6-5 and J usage is TRBJ1-6, with unresolved D. Per germline, CDR1 MNHEY and CDR2 SVGAGI. This CDR3 comprises 13 residues. The V end lost 0 bases, the J end lost 15 bases, and 12 bases lay between the germline ends. The CDR3: CASSYSRARVLHF. The CDR3 bases are TGTGCCAGCAGTTACTCGAGGGCGCGGGTCCTCCACTTT.

The chain employs TRBV5-4 and TRBJ2-5; D possibly corresponds to TRBD1 (6 bases). This CDR3 region has 15 residues. The V gene's germline CDR1 is SGHNT and CDR2 YYREEE (reference sequence). V was cut by 4 bases and J by 0 bases, with 13 bases left in between. The CDR3 here is CASSEQTGYQETQYF. Here the CDR3 DNA reads TGTGCCAGCAGCGAGCAAACAGGGTACCAAGAGACCCAGTACTTC.

V usage is TRBV7-8 and J usage is TRBJ2-7; D tentatively fits TRBD1 or TRBD2 (5 bases each). The CDR3 totals 14 residues. Trimming shortened V by 5 bases and J by 2 bases, and 13 bases separated the two germline ends. Germline lookup yields CDR1 SGHVS and CDR2 FQNEAQ. The CDR3 loop reads CASSTGTLPYEQYF. DNA of the CDR3: TGTGCCAGCAGCACCGGGACCCTTCCCTACGAGCAGTACTTC. Full variable domain (missing parts from reference TRBV7-8 and TRBJ2-7): GAGVSQSPRYKVAKRGQDVALRCDPISGHVSLFWYQQALGQGPEFLTYFQNEAQLDKSGLPSDRFFAERPEGSVSTLKIQRTQQEDSAVYLCASSTGTLPYEQYFGPGTRLTVT.

V usage is TRBV19 and J usage is TRBJ2-1; D is possibly TRBD2 (7 bases). The CDR3 is 13 amino acids. Trimming cost V 4 bases and J 12 bases, with 16 bases left between them. The germline gives CDR1 LNHDA, CDR2 SQIVND (reference sequence). This CDR3 reads CASSKPPGGGQFF. CDR3 coding DNA: TGTGCCAGTAGTAAACCCCCGGGGGGCGGGCAGTTCTTC. Filled out from reference TRBV19 and TRBJ2-1, the complete variable domain reads DGGITQSPKYLFRKEGQNVTLSCEQNLNHDAMYWYRQDPGQGLRLIYYSQIVNDFQKGDIAEGYSVSREKKESFPLTVTSAQKNPTAFYLCASSKPPGGGQFFGPGTRLTVL.

The chain is built from TRBV19 and TRBJ1-1; D gene uncertain. Germline CDR1 is LNHDA and CDR2 is SQIVND (reference sequence). Trimming shortened V by 4 bases and J by 0 bases, and 6 bases separated the two germline ends. The CDR3 runs 13 residues. CDR3 nucleotides: TGTGCCAGTAGTAGGCAGCTGAACACTGAAGCTTTCTTT. It specifies CASSRQLNTEAFF.

The rearrangement joins TRBV5-1 to TRBJ1-1, with a possible D match to TRBD1 (5 bases). From germline, CDR1 is SGHRS and CDR2 YFSETQ. There are 15 residues in the CDR3. The V gene lost 4 bases and the J gene lost 2 bases, with 15 bases spanning the gap. The CDR3 loop is CASSPQTGHNTEAFF. In DNA, the CDR3 is TGCGCCAGCAGCCCCCAAACAGGACATAACACTGAAGCTTTCTTT.

A single count supports this clone. The CDR3 loop reads CASSQAPQETQYF. DNA for the CDR3: TGTGCCAGCAGCCAAGCGCCACAAGAGACCCAGTACTTC. The chain couples TRBV14 to TRBJ2-5, with D unclear. This CDR3 comprises 13 residues. V shed 1 base and J shed 2 bases, with 5 bases lying between them. In germline, CDR1 is SGHDN, CDR2 FVKESK.

V gene TRBV5-6 combines with J gene TRBJ2-7; 9 bases are a match to TRBD1. After removal of 4 bases from V and 4 bases from J, the junction contained 6 bases not matched to a gene. Per the germline V gene, CDR1 is SGHDT and CDR2 is YYEEEE. The CDR3 runs 14 residues. The CDR3 sequence is CASSKGQGRYEQYF. The CDR3 coding sequence is TGTGCCAGCAGCAAAGGACAGGGGAGGTACGAGCAGTACTTC.

V gene TRBV5-6 combines with J gene TRBJ2-3, with TRBD2 matching 13 bases. V lost 8 bases, J lost 4 bases, and 10 bases stayed unmatched. Germline-derived CDR1 and CDR2 are SGHDT and YYEEEE. CDR3 length equals 16 residues. CDR3 sequence reads: CASQLLAGGLADTQYF. In DNA form, the CDR3 reads TGTGCCAGTCAATTACTAGCGGGGGGGTTGGCAGATACGCAGTATTTT.